The 9 T cell receptor beta chains below come from one sample, sequenced in a study of regulatory dendritic cells for organ transplantation. Assay: immunoSEQ multiplex PCR; the TCRdb copy retains only in-frame clones and omits some. The repertoire includes about 29,000 clones, approximately 79% of them detected once, and less than 2.5% sits in the top ten. Material: memory CD4+ T cells from blood. Sample subset: CD45RO+ memory T cells. All receptors derive from a human donor in good health.

The chain recombines TRBV7-6 with TRBJ1-1; D not certain. The germline V gene has CDR1 SGHVS and CDR2 FNYEAQ. V shed 5 bases and J shed 0 bases, with 7 bases lying between them. This CDR3 comprises 13 residues. The CDR3 DNA reads TGTGCCAGCAGCGGCGCCTTGAACACTGAAGCTTTCTTT. Translation: CASSGALNTEAFF.

The chain has TRBV11-3 and TRBJ2-3; D gene unclear. The CDR3 extends over 12 amino acids. V lost 4 bases to trimming and J lost 2 bases, with 4 bases between them. Germline V CDR1 and CDR2: SGHNT, YENEEA. CDR3 nucleotides: TGTGCCAGCAGCTATCACACAGATACGCAGTATTTT. Residues: CASSYHTDTQYF.

The V and J genes are TRBV5-4 and TRBJ2-1, with 10 bases identical to TRBD2. V was pared by 4 bases and J by 7 bases, with 11 bases of the junction left unmatched. The CDR3 totals 16 residues. Germline V lookup: CDR1 SGHNT, CDR2 YYREEE (reference sequence). The CDR3 nucleotides are TGTGCCAGCAGCCCGAGCGGGAGGGGTGGTGAGAATGAGCAGTTCTTC. The encoded protein is CASSPSGRGGENEQFF.

The rearrangement links TRBV28 to TRBJ2-7; D may correspond to TRBD1 or TRBD2 (5 bases each). V lost 6 bases and J 3 bases, leaving 18 bases between the germline ends. CDR3 size: 15 residues. Germline values: CDR1 MDHEN, CDR2 SYDVKM. The CDR3 sequence is CASRKGSDGDYEQYF. The CDR3 DNA sequence: TGTGCCAGCAGAAAGGGGAGTGACGGCGACTACGAGCAGTACTTC.

This clone was seen a few times. This rearrangement joins TRBV19 to TRBJ1-5, with a weak D call TRBD1 (5 bases). The V and J ends lost 3 bases and 1 base respectively, with 10 bases between them. Germline V gene lookup returns CDR1 LNHDA and CDR2 SQIVND (reference sequence). The CDR3 is 15 amino acids. CDR3 in amino acids: CASSITGTSNQPQHF. CDR3 in DNA: TGTGCCAGTAGTATCACCGGGACCAGCAATCAGCCCCAGCATTTT.

J is TRBJ1-2 and V is TRBV9; D may be TRBD1 (5 bases). Trimming took 1 base from V and 7 from J, leaving 11 bases between them. The CDR3 totals 13 residues. Germline CDR1 is SGDLS and CDR2 is YYNGEE. CDR3 protein: CASSVRDDGGYTF. Written as DNA, the CDR3 is TGTGCCAGCAGCGTAAGGGACGATGGTGGCTACACCTTC.

The chain is built from TRBV19 and TRBJ2-1; 9 positions agree with TRBD1. Germline CDR1 reads LNHDA; CDR2 reads SQIVND (reference sequence). Losses at the gene ends were 6 bases for V and 6 bases for J; bases not matched to a gene: 12. CDR3 length: 16 residues. This CDR3 is CASRSFRDRVSNEQFF. The DNA for the CDR3 is TGTGCCAGTAGATCCTTCCGGGACAGGGTCTCCAATGAGCAGTTCTTC.

This rearrangement joins TRBV7-2 to TRBJ1-2; D might be TRBD1 (5 bases). Trimming took off 5 bases at V and 5 bases at J, with 18 bases between the two ends. The CDR3 contains 15 residues. CDR1 is SGHTA, CDR2 FQGNSA, per germline. DNA of the CDR3: TGTGCCAGCAGCCAACACCGGGACGGTCGGTATGGCTACACCTTC. Translation: CASSQHRDGRYGYTF.

The genes are TRBV28 and TRBJ1-5; D is undetermined. Trimming stripped 2 bases from V and 5 bases from J, with 10 bases between. The CDR3 is 14 amino acids. CDR1 and CDR2 from the germline V gene are MDHEN and SYDVKM. The chain's CDR3 is CASSLVQVDQPQHF. In DNA form, the CDR3 reads TGTGCCAGCAGTTTAGTGCAGGTCGATCAGCCCCAGCATTTT. Combining the CDR3 with reference TRBV28 and TRBJ1-5 gives the whole variable domain DVKVTQSSRYLVKRTGEKVFLECVQDMDHENMFWYRQDPGLGLRLIYFSYDVKMKEKGDIPEGYSVSREKKERFSLILESASTNQTSMYLCASSLVQVDQPQHFGDGTRLSIL.